This TCR beta chain was documented in a study of blood T cell repertoires in COVID-19. The overall study: Collection of acute and convalescent COVID-19 samples took place in the United States, Italy and Spain. T cells, B-cell-depleted T cells, or PBMCs provided the cDNA or gDNA that served as material.

Germline lookup yields CDR1 SGHTA and CDR2 FQGNSA. With V trimmed by 5 bases and J by 4 bases, 6 bases remained unmatched. The CDR3 totals 14 residues. Using immunoSEQ multiplex PCR, the repertoire was profiled, and TCRdb retains in-frame clones only, with some absent. The table has over 70,000 clones, 86% seen once; the top ten hold roughly a sixth. J is TRBJ1-1 and V is TRBV7-2; 8 bases align to TRBD1. This sequence was found in a human donor in a cohort sampled during active COVID-19. Sequenced sample: peripheral blood. As DNA, the CDR3 is TGTGCCAGCAGCCTCGACAGGGGCGCCACTGAAGCTTTCTTT. Translated: CASSLDRGATEAFF.